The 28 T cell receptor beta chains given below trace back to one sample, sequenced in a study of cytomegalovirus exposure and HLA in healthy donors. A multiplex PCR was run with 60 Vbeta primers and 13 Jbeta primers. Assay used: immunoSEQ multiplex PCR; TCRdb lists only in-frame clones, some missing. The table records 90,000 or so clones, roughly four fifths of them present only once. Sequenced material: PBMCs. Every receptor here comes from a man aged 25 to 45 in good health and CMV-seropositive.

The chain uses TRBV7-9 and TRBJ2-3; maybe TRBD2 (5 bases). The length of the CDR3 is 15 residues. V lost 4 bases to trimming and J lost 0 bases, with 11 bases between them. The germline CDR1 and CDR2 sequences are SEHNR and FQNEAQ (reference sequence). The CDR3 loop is CASSSWRTSTDTQYF. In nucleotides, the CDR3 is TGTGCCAGCAGCTCCTGGAGGACTAGCACAGATACGCAGTATTTT.

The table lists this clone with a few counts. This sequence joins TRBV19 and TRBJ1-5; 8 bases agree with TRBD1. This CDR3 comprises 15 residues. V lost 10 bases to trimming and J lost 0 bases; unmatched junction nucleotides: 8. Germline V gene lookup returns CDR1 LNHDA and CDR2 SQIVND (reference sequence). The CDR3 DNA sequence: TGTGCCACCACCTTGGACAGGGCTAGCAATCAGCCCCAGCATTTT. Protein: CATTLDRASNQPQHF.

In DNA, the CDR3 is TGTGCCAGCAGCTTAGGGAGAGGGCACAGGGCCTACGAGCAGTACTTC. Protein product: CASSLGRGHRAYEQYF. This chain uses TRBV11-2 with TRBJ2-7; D might be TRBD1 (6 bases). V lost 1 base to trimming and J lost 2 bases, with 15 bases between them. The germline V gene encodes CDR1 SGHAT and CDR2 FQNNGV. CDR3 length equals 16 residues.

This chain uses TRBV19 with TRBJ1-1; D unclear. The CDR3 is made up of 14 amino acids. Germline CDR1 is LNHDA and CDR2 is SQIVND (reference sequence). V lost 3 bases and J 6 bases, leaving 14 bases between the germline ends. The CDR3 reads CASSMGSSFAEAFF. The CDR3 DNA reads TGTGCCAGTAGTATGGGCAGTTCGTTCGCTGAAGCTTTCTTT.

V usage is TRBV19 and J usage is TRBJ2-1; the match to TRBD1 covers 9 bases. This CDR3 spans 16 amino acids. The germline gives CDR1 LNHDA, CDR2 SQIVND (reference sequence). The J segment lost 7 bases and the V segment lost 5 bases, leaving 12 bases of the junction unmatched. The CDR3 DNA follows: TGTGCCAGTAGTGCCCCGGGACAGGGACTTTGGAATGAGCAGTTCTTC. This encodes CASSAPGQGLWNEQFF.

This chain's CDR3 is CASSPRPGTGDEKLFF. The CDR3 nucleotides read TGTGCCAGCAGCCCGAGACCCGGGACAGGGGATGAAAAACTGTTTTTT. The chain links TRBV9 to TRBJ1-4; TRBD1 agrees at 10 bases. The V segment lost 4 bases and the J segment 6 bases; nucleotides outside the gene matches: 9. The germline V gene has CDR1 SGDLS and CDR2 YYNGEE. The CDR3 sequence is 16 residues long.

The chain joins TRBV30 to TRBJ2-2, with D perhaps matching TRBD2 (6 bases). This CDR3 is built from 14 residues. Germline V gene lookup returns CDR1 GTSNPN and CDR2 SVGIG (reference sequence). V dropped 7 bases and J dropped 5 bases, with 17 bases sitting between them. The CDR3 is CASLGTGGTGELFF. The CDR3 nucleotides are TGTGCCTCCCTCGGGACTGGGGGAACCGGGGAGCTGTTTTTT.

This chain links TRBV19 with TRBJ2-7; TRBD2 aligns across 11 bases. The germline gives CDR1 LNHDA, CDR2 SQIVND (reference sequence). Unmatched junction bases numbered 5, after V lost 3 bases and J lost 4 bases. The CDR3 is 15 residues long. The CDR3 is CASSISGLAGYEQYF. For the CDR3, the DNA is TGTGCCAGTAGTATCTCCGGACTAGCGGGTTACGAGCAGTACTTC.

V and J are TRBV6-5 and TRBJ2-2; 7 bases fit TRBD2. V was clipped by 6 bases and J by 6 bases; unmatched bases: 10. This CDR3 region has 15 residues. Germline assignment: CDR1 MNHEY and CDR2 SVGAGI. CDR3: CASSPWREIAGELFF. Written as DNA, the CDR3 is TGTGCCAGCAGCCCGTGGCGGGAGATAGCCGGGGAGCTGTTTTTT.

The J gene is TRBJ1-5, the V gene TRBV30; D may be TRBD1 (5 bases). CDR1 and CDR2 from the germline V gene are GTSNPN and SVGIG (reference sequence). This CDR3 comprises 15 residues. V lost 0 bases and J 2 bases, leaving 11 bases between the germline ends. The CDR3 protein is CAWSVAGDGNQPQHF. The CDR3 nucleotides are TGTGCCTGGAGTGTAGCGGGGGACGGCAATCAGCCCCAGCATTTT.

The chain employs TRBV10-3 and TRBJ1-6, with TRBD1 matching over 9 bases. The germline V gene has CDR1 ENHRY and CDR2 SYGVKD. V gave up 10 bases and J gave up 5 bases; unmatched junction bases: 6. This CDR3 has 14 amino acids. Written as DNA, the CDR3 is TGTGCCACTCGGACAGGGGCAGATAATTCACCCCTCCACTTT. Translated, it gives CATRTGADNSPLHF.

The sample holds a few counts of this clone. The CDR3 spells CASRGQLSNQPQHF. For the CDR3, the DNA is TGTGCCAGCAGGGGACAGCTTAGCAATCAGCCCCAGCATTTT. This chain connects TRBV28 to TRBJ1-5; the match to TRBD1 covers 7 bases. Germline assignment: CDR1 MDHEN and CDR2 SYDVKM. The ends lost 6 bases at V and 0 bases at J; junction bases unmatched: 2. There are 14 residues in the CDR3.

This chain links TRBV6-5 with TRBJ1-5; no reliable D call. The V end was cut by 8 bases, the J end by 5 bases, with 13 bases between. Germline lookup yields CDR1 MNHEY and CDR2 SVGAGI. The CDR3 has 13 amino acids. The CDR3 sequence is CASGIAGDQPQHF. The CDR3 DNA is TGTGCCAGCGGTATTGCCGGGGATCAGCCCCAGCATTTT.

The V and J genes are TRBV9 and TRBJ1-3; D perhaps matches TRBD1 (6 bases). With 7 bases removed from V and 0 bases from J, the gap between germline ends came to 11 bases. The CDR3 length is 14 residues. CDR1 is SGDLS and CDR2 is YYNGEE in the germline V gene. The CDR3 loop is CASGDKPSGNTIYF. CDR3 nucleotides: TGTGCCAGCGGGGACAAACCCTCTGGAAACACCATATATTTT.

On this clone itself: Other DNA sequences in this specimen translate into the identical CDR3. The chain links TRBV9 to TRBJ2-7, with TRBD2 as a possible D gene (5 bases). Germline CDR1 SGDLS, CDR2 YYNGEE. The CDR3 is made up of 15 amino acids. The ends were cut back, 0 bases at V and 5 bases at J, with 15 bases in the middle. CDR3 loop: CASSVGAEGLHEQYF. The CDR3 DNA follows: TGTGCCAGCAGCGTAGGAGCCGAGGGCCTCCACGAGCAGTACTTC.

CDR3 in DNA: TGCGCCAGCAGGGGGACAGACACCGGGGAGCTGTTTTTT. This encodes CASRGTDTGELFF. The V gene is TRBV5-1, the J gene TRBJ2-2, with 7 bases lining up with TRBD1. This CDR3 is built from 13 residues. CDR1 and CDR2 from the germline V gene are SGHRS and YFSETQ. The J segment lost 3 bases and the V segment lost 5 bases, leaving 1 base of the junction unmatched.

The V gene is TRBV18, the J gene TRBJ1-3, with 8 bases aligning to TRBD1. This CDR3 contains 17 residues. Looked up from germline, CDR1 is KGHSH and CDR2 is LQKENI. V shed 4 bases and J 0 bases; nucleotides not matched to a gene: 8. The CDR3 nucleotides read TGTGCCAGCTCACGAGGGACAGGTCTCGACTCTGGAAACACCATATATTTT. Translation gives CASSRGTGLDSGNTIYF.

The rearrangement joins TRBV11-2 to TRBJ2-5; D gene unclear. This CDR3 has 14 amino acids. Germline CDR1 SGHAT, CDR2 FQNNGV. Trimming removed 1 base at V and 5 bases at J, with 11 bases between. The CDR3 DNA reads TGTGCCAGCAGCTTAGGTCTCCCCCCCGAGACCCAGTACTTC. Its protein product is CASSLGLPPETQYF.

The CDR3, as DNA: TGTGCCAGCAGTTTCCGTGACAGCTACAATGAGCAGTTCTTC. Translating it yields CASSFRDSYNEQFF. V is TRBV6-6 and J is TRBJ2-1; TRBD1 might be the D (5 bases). The V and J ends lost 4 bases and 3 bases respectively, with 10 bases between them. The CDR3 loop spans 14 amino acids. CDR1 MNHNY and CDR2 SVGAGI come from the germline V gene (reference sequence).

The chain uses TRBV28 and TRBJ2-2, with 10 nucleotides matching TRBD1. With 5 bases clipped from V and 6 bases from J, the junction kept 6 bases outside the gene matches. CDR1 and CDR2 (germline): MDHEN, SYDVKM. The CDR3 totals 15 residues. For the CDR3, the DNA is TGTGCCAGCAGTGTCGGACAGGGGGACGCCGGGGAGCTGTTTTTT. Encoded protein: CASSVGQGDAGELFF. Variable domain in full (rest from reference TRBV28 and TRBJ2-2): DVKVTQSSRYLVKRTGEKVFLECVQDMDHENMFWYRQDPGLGLRLIYFSYDVKMKEKGDIPEGYSVSREKKERFSLILESASTNQTSMYLCASSVGQGDAGELFFGEGSRLTVL.

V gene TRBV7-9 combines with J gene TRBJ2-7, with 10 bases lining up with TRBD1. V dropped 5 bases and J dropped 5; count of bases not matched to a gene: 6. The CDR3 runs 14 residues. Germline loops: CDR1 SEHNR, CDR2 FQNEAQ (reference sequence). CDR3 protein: CASSPDRGLNEQYF. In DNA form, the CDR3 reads TGTGCCAGCAGCCCAGACAGGGGGCTAAACGAGCAGTACTTC.

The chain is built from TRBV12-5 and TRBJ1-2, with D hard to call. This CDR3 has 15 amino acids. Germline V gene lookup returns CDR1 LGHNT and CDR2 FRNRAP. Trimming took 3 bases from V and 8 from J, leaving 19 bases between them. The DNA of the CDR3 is TGTGCTAGTGGTTTTTCGTTTAGGCGAGGTAACGGCTACACCTTC. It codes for CASGFSFRRGNGYTF.

The CDR3 protein is CASSLGTSGRAMETQYF. CDR3 bases: TGTGCCAGCAGCTTGGGGACTAGCGGGAGGGCCATGGAGACCCAGTACTTC. This chain connects TRBV5-6 to TRBJ2-5, with 15 bases lining up with TRBD2. This CDR3 is built from 17 residues. In germline, CDR1 is SGHDT, CDR2 YYEEEE. Trimming at V came to 0 bases and at J to 5 bases, leaving 5 bases not matched to a gene. The variable domain in full, with the rest retrieved from reference TRBV5-6 and TRBJ2-5, is DAGVTQSPTHLIKTRGQQVTLRCSPKSGHDTVSWYQQALGQGPQFIFQYYEEEERQRGNFPDRFSGHQFPNYSSELNVNALLLGDSALYLCASSLGTSGRAMETQYFGPGTRLLVL.

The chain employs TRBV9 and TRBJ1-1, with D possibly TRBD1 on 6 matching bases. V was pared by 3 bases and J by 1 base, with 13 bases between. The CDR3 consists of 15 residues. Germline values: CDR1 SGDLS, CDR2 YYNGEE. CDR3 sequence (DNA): TGTGCCAGCAGCGCAGAGGACAGATCGAACACTGAAGCTTTCTTT. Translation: CASSAEDRSNTEAFF.

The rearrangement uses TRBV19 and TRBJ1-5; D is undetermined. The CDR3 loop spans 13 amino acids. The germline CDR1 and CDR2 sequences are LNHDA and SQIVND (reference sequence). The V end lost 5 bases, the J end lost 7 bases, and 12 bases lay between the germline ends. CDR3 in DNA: TGTGCCAGTAGTGCTAGACCAGACCAGCCCCAGCATTTT. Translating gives CASSARPDQPQHF. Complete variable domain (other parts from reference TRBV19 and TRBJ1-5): DGGITQSPKYLFRKEGQNVTLSCEQNLNHDAMYWYRQDPGQGLRLIYYSQIVNDFQKGDIAEGYSVSREKKESFPLTVTSAQKNPTAFYLCASSARPDQPQHFGDGTRLSIL.

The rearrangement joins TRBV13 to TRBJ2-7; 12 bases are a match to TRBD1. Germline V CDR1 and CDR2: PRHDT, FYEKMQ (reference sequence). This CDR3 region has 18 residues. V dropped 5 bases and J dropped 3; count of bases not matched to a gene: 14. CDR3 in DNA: TGTGCCAGCAGCCTCCGGGACAGGGGGCGAGGCGGCCACTACGAGCAGTACTTC. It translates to CASSLRDRGRGGHYEQYF.

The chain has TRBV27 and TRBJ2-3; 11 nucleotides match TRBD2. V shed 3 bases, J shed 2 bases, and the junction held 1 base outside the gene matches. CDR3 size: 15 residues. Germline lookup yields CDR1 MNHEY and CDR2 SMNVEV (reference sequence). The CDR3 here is CASSLGLADTDTQYF. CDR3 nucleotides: TGTGCCAGCAGTTTGGGACTAGCGGACACAGATACGCAGTATTTT.

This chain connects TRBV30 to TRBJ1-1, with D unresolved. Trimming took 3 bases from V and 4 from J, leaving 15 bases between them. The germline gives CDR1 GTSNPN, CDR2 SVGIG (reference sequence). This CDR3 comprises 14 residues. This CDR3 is CAWREPGLATEAFF. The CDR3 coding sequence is TGTGCCTGGAGGGAACCCGGGTTGGCCACTGAAGCTTTCTTT.